The 15 T cell receptor beta chains below come from one sample, sequenced in a study of CD4 T cells in relation to SARS-CoV-2 and coronaviruses. The method was immunoSEQ multiplex PCR; TCRdb's version includes in-frame clones alone and lacks a portion of them. The sample has about 65,000 clones; about 89% are singletons. Unexposed donor CD4+ T cells date from about 2011-2018, before the COVID-19 pandemic. The sample consisted of memory CD4+ T cells from PBMCs. All receptors derive from a human donor in good health.

This chain connects TRBV28 to TRBJ2-5; D may be TRBD1 or TRBD2 (6 bases each). The CDR3 runs 15 residues. Trimming pared 5 bases from V and 5 bases from J, leaving 18 bases between. Looked up from germline, CDR1 is MDHEN and CDR2 is SYDVKM. This CDR3 is CASSRRRQGRETQYF. The CDR3 region has the DNA TGTGCCAGCAGTAGGAGGAGGCAGGGGAGGGAGACCCAGTACTTC.

The genes are TRBV24-1 and TRBJ1-5, with D unclear. Trimming left V 2 bases short and J 6 bases short, with 16 bases between. Germline values: CDR1 KGHDR, CDR2 SFDVKD. The CDR3 loop spans 16 amino acids. The CDR3 loop is CATSDSFPSVGQPQHF. For the CDR3, the DNA is TGTGCCACCAGTGATTCATTCCCCAGCGTAGGTCAGCCCCAGCATTTT.

This clone was recorded only once. The V gene is TRBV7-9, the J gene TRBJ1-1; D not certain. With 0 bases removed from V and 1 base from J, the gap between germline ends came to 9 bases. There are 15 residues in the CDR3. Germline lookup yields CDR1 SEHNR and CDR2 FQNEAQ (reference sequence). The chain's CDR3 is CASSLAGPKNTEAFF. CDR3 nucleotides: TGTGCCAGCAGCTTAGCCGGGCCGAAGAACACTGAAGCTTTCTTT.

This chain uses TRBV27 with TRBJ2-5, with 11 bases lining up with TRBD1. Germline lookup yields CDR1 MNHEY and CDR2 SMNVEV (reference sequence). V lost 7 bases to trimming and J lost 5 bases; unmatched junction nucleotides: 6. This CDR3 comprises 14 residues. The DNA of the CDR3 is TGTGCCAGCAAATGGACAGGGGGCGGGGAGACCCAGTACTTC. Amino acid sequence: CASKWTGGGETQYF.

V and J are TRBV28 and TRBJ2-7; 13 positions match TRBD2. This CDR3 has 15 residues. After removal of 6 bases from V and 4 bases from J, the junction contained 6 bases not matched to a gene. CDR1 is MDHEN and CDR2 is SYDVKM in the germline V gene. CDR3 sequence (DNA): TGTGCCAGCAGGACAACTAGCGGGAGGGTTTACGAGCAGTACTTC. It encodes CASRTTSGRVYEQYF.

J is TRBJ2-3 and V is TRBV19, with no clear D. Germline V CDR1 and CDR2: LNHDA, SQIVND (reference sequence). Trimming removed 2 bases from V and 4 bases from J, with 4 bases in between. This CDR3 spans 12 amino acids. The CDR3 DNA follows: TGTGCCAGTAGTATAAACCCAGATACGCAGTATTTT. Translation gives CASSINPDTQYF.

J is TRBJ2-6 and V is TRBV3-1 (or the pseudogene TRBV3-2); D is perhaps TRBD2 (5 bases). This CDR3 has 14 residues. V lost 10 bases and J lost 0, with 10 bases in between. The germline gives CDR1 LGHDT, CDR2 YNNKEL (reference sequence). For the CDR3, the DNA is TGTGCCACTGAAGGGAGCTCTGGGGCCAACGTCCTGACTTTC. Residues: CATEGSSGANVLTF.

This chain joins TRBV28 and TRBJ1-4; D remains unclear. The germline V gene has CDR1 MDHEN and CDR2 SYDVKM. This CDR3 contains 15 residues. Between the trimmed V and J ends, which lost 5 bases and 0 bases, there was a span of 10 bases. In DNA, the CDR3 is TGTGCCAGCAGTGGCACTGCTGCAACTAATGAAAAACTGTTTTTT. As protein: CASSGTAATNEKLFF.

This rearrangement joins TRBV19 to TRBJ1-2, with D perhaps TRBD1 (6 bases). This CDR3 comprises 16 residues. Germline CDR1 and CDR2: LNHDA and SQIVND (reference sequence). Trimming shortened V by 5 bases and J by 5 bases, and 21 bases separated the two germline ends. CDR3 DNA: TGTGCCAGTAGTGCCCGGGACATATCCAGAAATTATGGCTACACCTTC. Its protein is CASSARDISRNYGYTF.

This chain connects TRBV6-5 to TRBJ1-1, with D unclear. V was trimmed by 7 bases and J by 5 bases, leaving 17 bases between them. CDR3 length: 14 residues. Germline CDR1 and CDR2: MNHEY and SVGAGI. CDR3 nucleotides: TGTGCCAGCATCGAGTACGAAGTGGGGACTGAAGCTTTCTTT. Amino acid sequence: CASIEYEVGTEAFF.

This clone was detected a few times. The V call is TRBV9, the J call TRBJ2-2; TRBD1 agrees at 8 bases. CDR3 size: 14 residues. V was clipped by 3 bases and J by 5 bases; unmatched bases: 3. Germline loops: CDR1 SGDLS, CDR2 YYNGEE. The CDR3 sequence is CASSAQGVTGELFF. CDR3 DNA: TGTGCCAGCAGCGCACAGGGGGTTACCGGGGAGCTGTTTTTT. Supplemented by reference TRBV9 and TRBJ2-2, the full variable domain reads DSGVTQTPKHLITATGQRVTLRCSPRSGDLSVYWYQQSLDQGLQFLIQYYNGEERAKGNILERFSAQQFPDLHSELNLSSLELGDSALYFCASSAQGVTGELFFGEGSRLTVL.

The chain uses TRBV7-3 and TRBJ2-1, with 7 bases lining up with TRBD2. CDR1 is SGHTA and CDR2 is FQGTGA in the germline V gene. After removal of 3 bases from V and 6 bases from J, the junction contained 5 bases not matched to a gene. CDR3 length: 14 residues. CDR3 nucleotides: TGTGCCAGCAGCTTGGCGGGGGTATCCAATGAGCAGTTCTTC. This codes for CASSLAGVSNEQFF.

This chain uses TRBV2 with TRBJ1-4; D gene ambiguous. The CDR3 runs 14 residues. CDR1 and CDR2 (germline): SNHLY, FYNNEI. V lost 6 bases and J 4 bases, leaving 12 bases between the germline ends. CDR3 loop: CASSAGGDNEKLFF. CDR3 sequence (DNA): TGTGCCAGCAGCGCCGGTGGGGATAATGAAAAACTGTTTTTT.

The chain joins TRBV6-5 to TRBJ2-2; D perhaps matches TRBD2 (6 bases). V gave up 8 bases and J gave up 6 bases, with 16 bases separating them. This CDR3 contains 14 residues. From germline, CDR1 is MNHEY and CDR2 SVGAGI. CDR3: CASYLGGAPGELFF. CDR3 nucleotide sequence: TGTGCCAGCTACCTCGGAGGGGCGCCCGGGGAGCTGTTTTTT.

The gene calls are TRBV10-3 and TRBJ1-1; 7 bases agree with TRBD1. Germline trimming cut 4 bases from V and 5 bases from J; bases unmatched to any gene: 7. CDR3 size: 14 residues. Germline lookup yields CDR1 ENHRY and CDR2 SYGVKD. CDR3 residues: CAISGGTVETEAFF. As DNA, the CDR3 is TGTGCCATCAGTGGCGGGACAGTGGAGACTGAAGCTTTCTTT.